Listed below are T cell receptor beta chains from one sample, sequenced in a study of T cell changes during pregnancy in multiple sclerosis. The assay was immunoSEQ multiplex PCR, and TCRdb's table has in-frame clones only and misses some. The sample carries about 80,000 clones, about 95% recorded once. This sample comprised peripheral blood, obtained in the third trimester of pregnancy. The source is a female donor with multiple sclerosis, enrolled in a pregnancy study. Both conserved end residues are part of each CDR3. The listing skips clone size in some rows; elsewhere it reads once, few, many or a size class.

cdr3_length v_call clone_size cdr3_aa
11 TRBV6-1 - CASSELHEQYF
12 TRBV6-5 - CASIASGGGYTF
14 TRBV5-3 - CARSLRGGTGELFF
17 TRBV4-2 - CASSQSDPGATNEKLFF
15 TRBV7-3 - CASSASSGGAIEQFF
15 TRBV6-1 - CASSEWRGSGNTIYF
19 TRBV2 - CASSEGGLAGGGNYDGYTF
12 TRBV30 - CAWGTGSDTQYF
15 TRBV7-7 - CASSPLTGLTDTQYF
16 TRBV6-5 - CASSYSEGLAGTEAFF
13 TRBV7-9 once CARRGGATDTQYF
12 TRBV6-5 - CASSYSSTPQYF
14 TRBV29-1 - CSVELEKAYNEQFF
14 TRBV5-1 - CASSLGGSPYEQYF
16 TRBV6-4 once CASTNRGGTGGNGYTF
17 TRBV7-8 - CASSLATGTGINQPQHF
15 TRBV7-6 - CASSPGQKLTYEQYF
17 TRBV14 - CASSQGPGGLSSGEQYF
16 TRBV2 - CASRGTGHERYYGYTF
16 TRBV7-8 once CASSLALRRGDSPLHF
13 TRBV9 - CASSKQFNEKLFF
15 TRBV2 - CASSEWGQGLDGYTF
12 TRBV6-1 - CASREDPSVGYF
14 TRBV5-1 - CASHGLAGYNEQFF
13 TRBV6-5 - CASSSPSSDEQFF
14 TRBV28 - CASTLQGYDYGYTF
13 TRBV29-1 - CSVGTGSNSPLHF
17 TRBV19 - CASSNIAESSWTGELFF
13 TRBV4-1 - CASSQAALETQYF
15 TRBV7-8 - CASSLQDFTVQPQHF
13 TRBV27 - CASSYSGATEAFF
16 TRBV13 - CASSTRGGFMNTEAFF
17 TRBV7-6 - CASSLEGGRQSSYEQYF
14 TRBV5-6 - CASSFRQGRDTQYF